The clone carrying this T cell receptor beta chain has ten or more counts. Time point reported: longitudinal time-point 1 (baseline). The source of the sample is a study of neurological immune-mediated disorders. Every sequencing run returned over 190 million TCR-beta sequences, which were derived from 15-18 subjects. MiXCR, applied by TCRdb to the 5' RACE reads, yields one record per CDR3 protein. The data hold some 54,000 distinct CDR3 sequences, with 9.5% to 12% observed a single time. CDR1 is SGHTA, CDR2 FQGNSA, per germline. The CDR3 length is 16 residues. Between the trimmed V and J ends, which lost 5 bases and 3 bases, there was a span of 20 bases.

The source is a male donor with HTLV-1-associated myelopathy (HAM/TSP). The material sequenced was PBMCs. The chain has TRBV7-2 and TRBJ2-7; D is possibly TRBD1 or TRBD2 (5 bases each). The CDR3 spells CASSPGPLWAGYEQYF. The CDR3 DNA reads as TGTGCCAGCAGCCCGGGACCCCTTTGGGCGGGCTACGAGCAGTACTTC.